Listed here are 26 T cell receptor beta chains from one sample, sequenced in a study of chemoradiotherapy in HPV16-positive cancers. Here immunoSEQ multiplex PCR was the method, and the copy in TCRdb shows in-frame clones only, minus some. The sample has roughly 6,700 clones, 80% to 90% seen once. Sequencing used tumor tissue, obtained from a patient who underwent chemoradiotherapy. The receptors were gathered from a human donor with HPV-associated anogenital cancer.

This chain uses TRBV6-6 with TRBJ2-3; TRBD1 matches 7 bases. The CDR3 totals 16 residues. J was trimmed by 5 bases and V by 2 bases; bases with no gene match: 10. Germline V CDR1 and CDR2: MNHNY, SVGAGI (reference sequence). The DNA for the CDR3 is TGTGCCAGCAGTTACAGGGGGCCCAGGAGGCAAGATACGCAGTATTTT. Encoded protein: CASSYRGPRRQDTQYF.

The rearrangement links TRBV11-3 to TRBJ2-5; TRBD2 matches 13 bases. J lost 4 bases, V lost 5 bases, and 7 bases had no gene match. The CDR3 consists of 16 residues. Germline V gene sequence: CDR1 SGHNT, CDR2 YENEEA. The chain's CDR3 is CASSIRTSGSVETQYF. CDR3 in DNA: TGTGCCAGCAGCATCAGGACTAGCGGGAGTGTAGAGACCCAGTACTTC.

The chain is built from TRBV5-8 and TRBJ2-7; 10 positions match TRBD2. The trim removed 4 bases at V and 6 bases at J, leaving 13 bases unmatched. The CDR3 loop spans 16 amino acids. Germline V gene lookup returns CDR1 SGHTS and CDR2 YDEGEE. CDR3 amino acids: CASSPKTAGGPREQYF. The CDR3 bases are TGTGCCAGCAGCCCTAAAACAGCGGGAGGGCCTCGCGAGCAGTACTTC.

The chain is built from TRBV11-2 and TRBJ2-5, with 11 bases that match TRBD1. Germline lookup yields CDR1 SGHAT and CDR2 FQNNGV. The V and J ends lost 5 bases and 5 bases, in that order; junction bases with no gene match: 19. The CDR3 length is 19 residues. In DNA, the CDR3 is TGTGCCAGCAGCATCAGAGGCCCGGGACAGGGGGTTCTGGGGGAGACCCAGTACTTC. Translation: CASSIRGPGQGVLGETQYF.

This clone showed up just a few times. The rearrangement uses TRBV11-2 and TRBJ1-6, with 7 bases that match TRBD1. CDR3 length: 14 residues. J was trimmed by 7 bases and V by 5 bases; bases with no gene match: 5. Germline V gene lookup returns CDR1 SGHAT and CDR2 FQNNGV. This chain's CDR3 is CASSAGTENSPLHF. As DNA, the CDR3 is TGTGCCAGCAGCGCCGGGACAGAGAATTCACCCCTCCACTTT.

The rearrangement links TRBV7-9 to TRBJ1-1, with D perhaps matching TRBD1 (5 bases). The germline gives CDR1 SEHNR, CDR2 FQNEAQ (reference sequence). The CDR3 is made up of 15 amino acids. V lost 5 bases, J lost 1 base, and 14 bases lay in between. The CDR3 loop reads CASSQPGLPNTEAFF. The CDR3 DNA follows: TGTGCCAGCAGCCAACCGGGACTGCCGAACACTGAAGCTTTCTTT.

This clone is a singleton in its sample. This chain joins TRBV25-1 and TRBJ2-1; no clear D gene. V dropped 2 bases and J dropped 6 bases, with 8 bases sitting between them. The CDR3 contains 13 residues. Germline V gene sequence: CDR1 MGHDK, CDR2 SYGVNS. CDR3 DNA: TGTGCCAGCAGTGAACCCTACTCCAATGAGCAGTTCTTC. The encoded protein is CASSEPYSNEQFF.

This chain connects TRBV7-9 to TRBJ1-1; tentative D call: TRBD1 (5 bases). V lost 5 bases to trimming and J lost 0 bases, with 13 bases between them. Germline assignment: CDR1 SEHNR and CDR2 FQNEAQ (reference sequence). The CDR3 covers 15 residues. The CDR3 spells CASSPRGRMNTEAFF. CDR3 in DNA: TGTGCCAGCAGCCCGAGGGGCCGCATGAACACTGAAGCTTTCTTT.

A single count supports this clone. The chain has TRBV5-6 and TRBJ2-1, with D perhaps given as TRBD1 or TRBD2 (5 bases each). Trimming stripped 2 bases from V and 6 bases from J, with 6 bases between. The CDR3 has 12 residues. CDR1 SGHDT and CDR2 YYEEEE come from the germline V gene. CDR3 sequence: CASSFGTNEQFF. The CDR3 DNA reads TGTGCCAGCAGCTTCGGGACCAATGAGCAGTTCTTC.

The genes are TRBV9 and TRBJ1-2; D is ambiguous. V lost 7 bases, J lost 0 bases, and 10 bases lay in between. This CDR3 is built from 13 residues. Germline loops: CDR1 SGDLS, CDR2 YYNGEE. Here the CDR3 reads CASYGPSNYGYTF. The CDR3, as DNA: TGTGCCAGCTACGGTCCCTCTAACTATGGCTACACCTTC.

The chain is built from TRBV27 and TRBJ2-6; the D gene is possibly TRBD2 (5 bases). The V gene's germline CDR1 is MNHEY and CDR2 SMNVEV (reference sequence). This CDR3 contains 15 residues. Trimming stripped 2 bases from V and 2 bases from J, with 7 bases between. CDR3 DNA sequence: TGTGCCAGCAGTTTACTCGGGGCTGGGGCCAACGTCCTGACTTTC. Translation gives CASSLLGAGANVLTF.

The V call is TRBV7-8, the J call TRBJ2-7; D remains unclear. Trimming removed 2 bases from V and 3 bases from J, with 5 bases in between. Looked up from germline, CDR1 is SGHVS and CDR2 is FQNEAQ. This CDR3 spans 12 amino acids. The CDR3 bases are TGTGCCAGCAGCTTAAACGGCTACGAGCAGTACTTC. This codes for CASSLNGYEQYF.

The rearrangement joins TRBV7-9 to TRBJ2-7; D might be TRBD1 (6 bases). Trimming took 6 bases from V and 0 from J, leaving 12 bases between them. From germline, CDR1 is SEHNR and CDR2 FQNEAQ (reference sequence). This CDR3 has 14 residues. The CDR3 DNA sequence: TGTGCCAGCAGTCGACAGGCCGACTCCTACGAGCAGTACTTC. Amino acids: CASSRQADSYEQYF.

This clone was seen a handful of times. This chain joins TRBV19 and TRBJ1-4; D unclear. V was shortened by 3 bases and J by 0 bases, with 11 bases between the two germline ends. This CDR3 has 16 amino acids. Germline loops: CDR1 LNHDA, CDR2 SQIVND (reference sequence). Here the CDR3 DNA reads TGTGCCAGTAGTATGATGCGTCCTACAACTAATGAAAAACTGTTTTTT. It is translated as CASSMMRPTTNEKLFF.

This clone was observed once. The chain uses TRBV5-1 and TRBJ1-3, with 7 bases that match TRBD1. V was pared by 4 bases and J by 4 bases, with 5 bases of the junction left unmatched. This CDR3 spans 14 amino acids. From germline, CDR1 is SGHRS and CDR2 YFSETQ. The CDR3 coding sequence is TGCGCCAGCAGCCCGACAGGGAACGGAAACACCATATATTTT. The encoded protein is CASSPTGNGNTIYF.

The rearrangement uses TRBV18 and TRBJ2-7, with D possibly called TRBD1 or TRBD2 (5 bases each). CDR3 length equals 14 residues. Germline assignment: CDR1 KGHSH and CDR2 LQKENI. Between the trimmed V and J ends, which lost 4 bases and 7 bases, there was a span of 17 bases. The chain's CDR3 is CASSLIEGQGEQYF. The CDR3 nucleotides are TGTGCCAGCTCACTGATAGAGGGGCAGGGAGAGCAGTACTTC.

The V call is TRBV5-1, the J call TRBJ2-1; D unclear. V lost 0 bases, J lost 4 bases, and 5 bases lay in between. Germline lookup yields CDR1 SGHRS and CDR2 YFSETQ. This CDR3 has 13 residues. CDR3 residues: CASSLDGYNEQFF. CDR3 bases: TGCGCCAGCAGCTTGGATGGTTACAATGAGCAGTTCTTC.

The chain couples TRBV29-1 to TRBJ2-4, with TRBD1 matching over 7 bases. From germline, CDR1 is SQVTM and CDR2 ANQGSEA. The CDR3 runs to 15 residues. Trimming cost V 3 bases and J 1 base; bases outside gene matches: 6. CDR3 amino acids: CSVDDRDGAKNIQYF. The DNA for the CDR3 is TGCAGCGTTGATGACAGGGATGGGGCCAAAAACATTCAGTACTTC. Drawing the rest from reference TRBV29-1 and TRBJ2-4, the complete variable domain is SAVISQKPSRDICQRGTSLTIQCQVDSQVTMMFWYRQQPGQSLTLIATANQGSEATYESGFVIDKFPISRPNLTFSTLTVSNMSPEDSSIYLCSVDDRDGAKNIQYFGAGTRLSVL.

The V gene is TRBV7-6, the J gene TRBJ2-7, with 7 positions matching TRBD1. V shed 5 bases, J shed 0 bases, and the junction held 4 bases outside the gene matches. Germline lookup yields CDR1 SGHVS and CDR2 FNYEAQ. This CDR3 has 14 amino acids. This chain's CDR3 is CASSRTGASYEQYF. For the CDR3, the DNA is TGTGCCAGCAGCCGCACAGGGGCCTCCTACGAGCAGTACTTC.

This clone was recorded once. In DNA form, the CDR3 reads TGTGCCAGCAGCTTAGGCGGGGTACTTCTAAATGAGCAGTTCTTC. It is translated as CASSLGGVLLNEQFF. The V gene is TRBV7-3, the J gene TRBJ2-1; D is possibly TRBD2 (6 bases). CDR1 and CDR2 from the germline V gene are SGHTA and FQGTGA. Trimming took off 2 bases at V and 7 bases at J, with 15 bases between the two ends. The CDR3 spans 15 residues.

The chain is built from TRBV7-2 and TRBJ1-3, with D unresolved. The length of the CDR3 is 14 residues. V lost 5 bases and J 2 bases, leaving 10 bases between the germline ends. CDR1 and CDR2 from the germline V gene are SGHTA and FQGNSA. This CDR3 reads CASSLRKPGNTIYF. In DNA form, the CDR3 reads TGTGCCAGCAGCCTCCGGAAACCTGGAAACACCATATATTTT. Full variable domain (remainder filled in from reference TRBV7-2 and TRBJ1-3): GAGVSQSPSNKVTEKGKDVELRCDPISGHTALYWYRQSLGQGLEFLIYFQGNSAPDKSGLPSDRFSAERTGGSVSTLTIQRTQQEDSAVYLCASSLRKPGNTIYFGEGSWLTVV.

The J gene is TRBJ2-3, the V gene TRBV10-3; perhaps TRBD1 as D (6 bases). The CDR3 extends over 14 amino acids. Germline V gene data show CDR1 as ENHRY and CDR2 as SYGVKD. Trimming cost V 7 bases and J 2 bases, with 13 bases left between them. As DNA, the CDR3 is TGTGCCATCAACGAAGGACAGAACACAGATACGCAGTATTTT. Its protein product is CAINEGQNTDTQYF.

The J gene is TRBJ2-3, the V gene TRBV9; maybe TRBD2 (6 bases). The germline V gene has CDR1 SGDLS and CDR2 YYNGEE. Trimming shortened V by 0 bases and J by 1 base, and 6 bases separated the two germline ends. The CDR3 consists of 14 residues. The CDR3 protein is CASSVASGTDTQYF. The CDR3 nucleotides are TGTGCCAGCAGCGTAGCTAGCGGCACAGATACGCAGTATTTT.

The chain is built from TRBV11-3 and TRBJ2-7; D remains unclear. The CDR3 totals 14 residues. CDR1 is SGHNT and CDR2 is YENEEA in the germline V gene. Trimming left V 1 base short and J 6 bases short, with 13 bases between. The CDR3, as DNA: TGTGCCAGCAGCTTAGCGGTCAGTTTCACCGAGCAGTACTTC. Translation: CASSLAVSFTEQYF.

The DNA of the CDR3 is TGTGCCAGTAGTATAGGAGGGGCGGGCTTCAATGAGCAGTTCTTC. It codes for CASSIGGAGFNEQFF. J is TRBJ2-1 and V is TRBV19; either TRBD1 or TRBD2 may supply D (5 bases each). The germline gives CDR1 LNHDA, CDR2 SQIVND (reference sequence). The CDR3 is made up of 15 amino acids. Trimming left V 1 base short and J 6 bases short, with 13 bases between.

The J gene is TRBJ2-1, the V gene TRBV7-8; D gene ambiguous. This CDR3 comprises 14 residues. From germline, CDR1 is SGHVS and CDR2 FQNEAQ. V was cut by 0 bases and J by 5 bases, with 8 bases left in between. The CDR3 DNA sequence: TGTGCCAGCAGCTTAGCAATGTCGAACAATGAGCAGTTCTTC. Amino acids: CASSLAMSNNEQFF.